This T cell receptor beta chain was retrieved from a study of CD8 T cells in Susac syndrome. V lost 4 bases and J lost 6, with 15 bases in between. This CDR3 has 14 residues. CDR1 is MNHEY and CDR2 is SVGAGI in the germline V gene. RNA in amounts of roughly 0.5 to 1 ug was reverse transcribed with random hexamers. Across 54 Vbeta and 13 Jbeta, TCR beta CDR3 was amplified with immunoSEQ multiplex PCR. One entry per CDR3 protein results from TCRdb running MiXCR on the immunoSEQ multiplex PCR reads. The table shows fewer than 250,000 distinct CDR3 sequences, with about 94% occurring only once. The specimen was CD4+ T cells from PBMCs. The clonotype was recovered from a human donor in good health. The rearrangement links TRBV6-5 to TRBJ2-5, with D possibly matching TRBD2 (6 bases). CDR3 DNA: TGTGCCAGCAGTTTAGACCGGGAGTCGAAGACCCAGTACTTC. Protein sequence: CASSLDRESKTQYF.